Presented here are 8 T cell receptor beta chains from one specimen sequenced in a study of control samples from healthy donors and cancer patients. The table came from immunoSEQ multiplex PCR; TCRdb's copy has only in-frame clones and leaves some out. The sample contains about 130,000 clones, approximately 92% of which appear only once. The sample comprised blood. The origin of the receptors is a man between 18 and 35 years old in good health.

The chain employs TRBV4-2 and TRBJ2-3, with TRBD1 as a possible D gene (5 bases). The CDR3 sequence is 15 residues long. V lost 5 bases to trimming and J lost 5 bases, with 17 bases between them. Germline V CDR1 and CDR2: LGHNA, YNFKEQ. CDR3 nucleotide sequence: TGTGCCAGCAGCACCCGCTCAACAGGTGGAGATACGCAGTATTTT. Amino acids: CASSTRSTGGDTQYF.

V gene TRBV24-1 combines with J gene TRBJ2-7, with D possibly matching TRBD2 (6 bases). Germline V gives CDR1 KGHDR, CDR2 SFDVKD. V dropped 4 bases and J dropped 4 bases, with 10 bases sitting between them. CDR3 length: 13 residues. The CDR3 sequence is CATSEMRGYEQYF. The DNA for the CDR3 is TGTGCCACCAGTGAGATGCGGGGTTACGAGCAGTACTTC.

As to this clone: One end of the junction does not line up with germline, which may come from a read error. This sequence joins TRBV12-3 or TRBV12-4 and TRBJ1-2; TRBD1 aligns across 8 bases. The CDR3 loop spans 13 amino acids. CDR3 nucleotide sequence: TGTGCCAGCAGTTACATGACAGGGGAGGTACGATCCTTC. This translates into CASSYMTGEVRSF.

The chain carries TRBV2 and TRBJ1-2; 9 nucleotides line up with TRBD1. The V gene's germline CDR1 is SNHLY and CDR2 FYNNEI. Trimming took 6 bases from V and 2 from J; bases not matched to a gene: 7. The CDR3 has 15 amino acids. The CDR3 bases are TGTGCCAGCAGCGTATTTGACAGGGGGAACTATGGCTACACCTTC. Translation: CASSVFDRGNYGYTF.

The chain is built from TRBV5-4 and TRBJ1-2, with a weak D call TRBD1 (6 bases). CDR1 is SGHNT, CDR2 YYREEE, per germline (reference sequence). This CDR3 is 16 amino acids long. The V and J ends lost 1 base and 4 bases respectively, with 17 bases between them. The CDR3 nucleotides read TGTGCCAGCAGCTTGAACTTGAATCAGGGGTCCTATGGCTACACCTTC. This gives the protein CASSLNLNQGSYGYTF.

The chain links TRBV30 to TRBJ1-4; TRBD1 agrees at 9 bases. The CDR3 extends over 13 amino acids. Germline CDR1 and CDR2: GTSNPN and SVGIG (reference sequence). Losses at the gene ends were 3 bases for V and 8 bases for J; bases not matched to a gene: 4. CDR3 sequence (DNA): TGTGCCTGGAGGGACAGGGGAAGGGAAAAACTGTTTTTT. Translation: CAWRDRGREKLFF.

The chain is built from TRBV5-4 and TRBJ2-5, with unresolved D. Germline CDR1 SGHNT, CDR2 YYREEE (reference sequence). V was shortened by 0 bases and J by 5 bases, with 8 bases between the two germline ends. This CDR3 has 13 amino acids. The CDR3 loop reads CASSLVLGETQYF. In DNA form, the CDR3 reads TGTGCCAGCAGCTTGGTTCTGGGGGAGACCCAGTACTTC.

The chain is built from TRBV30 and TRBJ1-2, with 7 positions matching TRBD1. The germline gives CDR1 GTSNPN, CDR2 SVGIG (reference sequence). Germline trimming cut 3 bases from V and 8 bases from J; bases unmatched to any gene: 9. This CDR3 has 13 amino acids. In nucleotides, the CDR3 is TGTGCCTGGAGCCAAAGACAGGGAGAGGGCTACACCTTC. This translates into CAWSQRQGEGYTF.